This T cell receptor beta chain was sequenced in a study of CD8+ T cells in alopecia areata. On the study more broadly: Administration of oral tofacitinib to treated patients was at 5 to 10 mg twice daily.

Concerning this clone itself: Its antigen is undetermined.

Study-level findings and limits: Although TCR sharing was seen in mice, sharing across patients was less clear, possibly for HLA-related reasons.

From PBMCs, CD4+ and CD8+ T cells were sorted. cDNA reverse transcribed from extracted RNA served as the sequencing template. The assay was immunoSEQ multiplex PCR, and TCRdb's table has in-frame clones only and misses some. The table records 200,000 to 250,000 clones, 50% to 60% of them present only once. The CDR3 length is 15 residues. The germline V and J ends were trimmed by 6 bases and 2 bases, with 17 bases remaining between them. Germline V gene sequence: CDR1 MNHEY, CDR2 SMNVEV (reference sequence). Source: CD4+ T cells sorted from blood, taken at week 0. This TCR came from a human donor with alopecia areata. The chain carries TRBV27 and TRBJ2-7; the D is unclear. CDR3 region: CASSPVGPPTYEQYF. The CDR3 bases are TGTGCCAGCAGCCCAGTCGGGCCTCCCACCTACGAGCAGTACTTC.